This T cell receptor (beta chain) was sequenced during a study of regulatory T cells in long-lasting Graves disease. The study, taken as a whole, reports: Persistent disease preferred TRBV28, TRBJ1-2 and TRBJ2-5; new disease, TRBV20-1 and TRBJ2-1. Persistent Graves' patients showed a TCR diversity that was lower than that of newly diagnosed ones.

This clonotype came up a few times. Its target is unknown. Arm-PCR of CDR3 regions and iRepertoire HTBI primers were the basis on which TCR beta libraries were built. TCRdb ran MiXCR on the multiplex PCR reads and lists one entry per CDR3 protein. Of hundreds of thousands of distinct CDR3 sequences in the sample, 16% were seen once. Documented time point: newly diagnosed GD, antithyroid drugs for less than 3 months. Following extraction of RNA from PBMCs, that RNA was used to make the TCR library. EDTA tubes received nine milliliters of collected peripheral blood. The V gene end was trimmed by 9 bases and the J gene end by 1 base; junction bases not matched to a gene: 8. Germline CDR1 reads LGHNA; CDR2 reads YSLEER. The CDR3 sequence is 15 residues long. This sample was shared with a second study, whose subject was T cells in Graves' hyperthyroidism and ophthalmopathy.

The sequence was collected from a man aged 35-49 years with Graves disease. The chain combines TRBV4-3 with TRBJ2-1, with TRBD1 identical over 8 bases. The specimen was peripheral blood mononuclear cells (PBMCs), collected at new diagnosis, from a patient treated with antithyroid drugs. CDR3 amino acids: CASGQGIASYNEQFF. The CDR3 DNA reads as TGCGCCAGTGGACAGGGTATTGCGTCCTACAATGAGCAGTTCTTC.